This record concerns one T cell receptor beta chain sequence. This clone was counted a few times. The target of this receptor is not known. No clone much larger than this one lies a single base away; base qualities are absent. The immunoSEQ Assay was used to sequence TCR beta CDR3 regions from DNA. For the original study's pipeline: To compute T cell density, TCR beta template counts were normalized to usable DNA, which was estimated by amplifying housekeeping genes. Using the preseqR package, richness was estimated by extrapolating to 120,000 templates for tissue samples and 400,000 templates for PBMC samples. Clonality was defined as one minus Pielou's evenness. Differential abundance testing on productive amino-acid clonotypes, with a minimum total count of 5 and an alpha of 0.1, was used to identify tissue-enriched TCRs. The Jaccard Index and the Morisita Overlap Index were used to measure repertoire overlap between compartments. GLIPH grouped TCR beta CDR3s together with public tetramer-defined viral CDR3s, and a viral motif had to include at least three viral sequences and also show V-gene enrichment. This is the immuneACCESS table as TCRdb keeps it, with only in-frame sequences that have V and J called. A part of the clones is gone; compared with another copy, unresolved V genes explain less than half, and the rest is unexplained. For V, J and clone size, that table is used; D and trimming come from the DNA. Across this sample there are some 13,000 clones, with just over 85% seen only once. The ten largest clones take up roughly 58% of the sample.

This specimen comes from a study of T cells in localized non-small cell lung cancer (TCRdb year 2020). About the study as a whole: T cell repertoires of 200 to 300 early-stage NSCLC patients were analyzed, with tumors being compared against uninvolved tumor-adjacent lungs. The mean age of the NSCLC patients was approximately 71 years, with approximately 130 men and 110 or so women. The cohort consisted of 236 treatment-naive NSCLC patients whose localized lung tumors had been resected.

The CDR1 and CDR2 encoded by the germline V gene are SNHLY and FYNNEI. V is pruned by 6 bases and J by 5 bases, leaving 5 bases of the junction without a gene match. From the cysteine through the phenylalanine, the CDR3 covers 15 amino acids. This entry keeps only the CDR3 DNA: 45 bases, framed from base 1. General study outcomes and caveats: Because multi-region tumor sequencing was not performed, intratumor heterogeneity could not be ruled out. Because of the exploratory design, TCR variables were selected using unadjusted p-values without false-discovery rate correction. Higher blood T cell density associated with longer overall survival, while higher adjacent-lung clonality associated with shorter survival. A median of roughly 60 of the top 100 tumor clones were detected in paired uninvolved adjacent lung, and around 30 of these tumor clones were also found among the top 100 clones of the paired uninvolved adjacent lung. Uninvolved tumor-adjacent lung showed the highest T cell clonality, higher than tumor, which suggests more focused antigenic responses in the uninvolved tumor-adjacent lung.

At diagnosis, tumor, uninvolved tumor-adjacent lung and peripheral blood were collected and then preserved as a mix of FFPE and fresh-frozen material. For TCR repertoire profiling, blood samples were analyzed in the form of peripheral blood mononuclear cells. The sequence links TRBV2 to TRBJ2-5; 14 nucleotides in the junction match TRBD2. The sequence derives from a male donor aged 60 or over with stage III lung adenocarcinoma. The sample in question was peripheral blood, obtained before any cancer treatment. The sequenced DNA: TGTGCCAGCAGACGACTAGCGGGAGGGGGGGAGACCCAGTACTTC. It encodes CASRRLAGGGETQYF.